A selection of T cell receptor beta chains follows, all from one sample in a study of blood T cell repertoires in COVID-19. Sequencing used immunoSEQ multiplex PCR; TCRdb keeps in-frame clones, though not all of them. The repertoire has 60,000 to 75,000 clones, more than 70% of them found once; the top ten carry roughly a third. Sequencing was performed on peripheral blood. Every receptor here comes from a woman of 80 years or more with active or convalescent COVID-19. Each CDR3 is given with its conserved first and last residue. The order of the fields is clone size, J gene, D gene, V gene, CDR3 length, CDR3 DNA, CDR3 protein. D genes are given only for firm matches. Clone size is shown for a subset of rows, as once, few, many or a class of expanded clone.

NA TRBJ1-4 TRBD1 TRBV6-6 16 TGTGCCAGCACTCGACAGGGGGCCCCAACTAATGAAAAACTGTTTTTT CASTRQGAPTNEKLFF
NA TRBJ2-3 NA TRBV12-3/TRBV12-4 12 TGTGCCAGCAGTTTGAAGGGGGATACGCAGTATTTT CASSLKGDTQYF
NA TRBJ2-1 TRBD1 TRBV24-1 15 TGTGCCACCAGTGACCCGGGACAGGGGGACAATGAGCAGTTCTTC CATSDPGQGDNEQFF
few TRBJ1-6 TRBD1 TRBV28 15 TGTGCCAGCAGCCTTACCGGGACAGGCAATTCACCCCTCCACTTT CASSLTGTGNSPLHF
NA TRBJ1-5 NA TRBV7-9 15 TGTGCCAGCAGCTTAGCTGGCGTTAGCGCAGGGCCCCAGCATTTT CASSLAGVSAGPQHF
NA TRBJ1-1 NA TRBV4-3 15 TGCGCCAGCAGCCTTCAAGCCGACAGAGACACTGAAGCTTTCTTT CASSLQADRDTEAFF
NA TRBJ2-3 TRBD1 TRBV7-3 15 TGTGCCAGCAGCCTAGGACAGGGGAGCACAGATACGCAGTATTTT CASSLGQGSTDTQYF
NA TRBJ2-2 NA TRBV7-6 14 TGTGCCCTCGATGGGGGCCGCGAGGCCGGGGAGCTGTTTTTT CALDGGREAGELFF
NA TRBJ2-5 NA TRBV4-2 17 TGTGCCAGCAGCCAAGTCGGGGGGCCTATGAAAATAGAGACCCAGTACTTC CASSQVGGPMKIETQYF
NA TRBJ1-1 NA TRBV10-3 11 TGTGCCAGCACTGGTCGGGGTGAAGCTTTCTTT CASTGRGEAFF
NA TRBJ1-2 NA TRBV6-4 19 TGTGCCAGCAGTGACTCCGAAGCAGGTCTTCGGGGAACTAACTATGGCTACACCTTC CASSDSEAGLRGTNYGYTF
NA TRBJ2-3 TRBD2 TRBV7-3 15 TGTGCCAGCAGTTTGGGACTAGCGGGTACAGATACGCAGTATTTT CASSLGLAGTDTQYF
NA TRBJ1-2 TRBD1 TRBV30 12 TGTGCCCTTAACAGGGGCGACTATGGCTACACCTTC CALNRGDYGYTF
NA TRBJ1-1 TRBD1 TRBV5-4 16 TGTGCCAGCAGCTACTCACAGGGGGCGCTTAACACTGAAGCTTTCTTT CASSYSQGALNTEAFF
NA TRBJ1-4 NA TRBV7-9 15 TGTGCCAGCAGCTTATGGGAGGGAACTAATGAAAAACTGTTTTTT CASSLWEGTNEKLFF
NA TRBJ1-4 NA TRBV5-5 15 TGTGCCAGCAACTTCCTACTTCAGACAAACGAAAAACTGTTTTTT CASNFLLQTNEKLFF
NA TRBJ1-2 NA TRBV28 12 TGTGCCAGCAGTTCCTGGACTTTGGGCTACACCTTC CASSSWTLGYTF
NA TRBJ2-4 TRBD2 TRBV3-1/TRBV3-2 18 TGTGCCAGCAGCCGTAGACTAGCGGGGGGTCTAGCCAAAAACATTCAGTACTTC CASSRRLAGGLAKNIQYF
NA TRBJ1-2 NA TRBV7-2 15 TGTGCCAGCAGCTTAGTGGAGGTCATGAAGGAGGGCTACACCTTC CASSLVEVMKEGYTF
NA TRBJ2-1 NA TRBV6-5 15 TGTGCCAGCAGTTCCTCCGGGGGGCCAAAGAATGAGCAGTTCTTC CASSSSGGPKNEQFF
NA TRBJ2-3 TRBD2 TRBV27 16 TGTGCCAGCAGTCGTGGGACTACGTTGAGCACAGATACGCAGTATTTT CASSRGTTLSTDTQYF
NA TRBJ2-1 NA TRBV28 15 TGTGCCAGCAGTTCACTGGCGGGGTCCTACAATGAGCAGTTCTTC CASSSLAGSYNEQFF
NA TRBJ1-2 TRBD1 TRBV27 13 TGTGCCAGCAGGCACAGGGGCAGCTATGGCTACACCTTC CASRHRGSYGYTF
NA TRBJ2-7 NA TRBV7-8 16 TGTGCCAGCAGCCCTCGACAGTGGCGAGAGAAAACTGAGCAGTACTTC CASSPRQWREKTEQYF
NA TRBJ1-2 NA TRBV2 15 TGTGCCAGCAGGGCGGGGTTGTCGGCGAACTATGGCTACACCTTC CASRAGLSANYGYTF
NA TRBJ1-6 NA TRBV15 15 TGTGCCACCGAGCTAGAACGGGGATCCGGATCACCCCTCCACTTT CATELERGSGSPLHF
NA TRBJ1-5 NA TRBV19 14 TGTGCCAGTAGCTCACAAGCGTACTATCAGCCCCAGCATTTT CASSSQAYYQPQHF
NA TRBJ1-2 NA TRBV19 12 TGTGCCACAAGATATAGTCATCGTGGCTACACCTTC CATRYSHRGYTF